This T cell receptor beta chain was found in a study of T cell responses to AZD1222 COVID-19 vaccine. Study conclusions and caveats: It should be noted that donors were predominantly white British and more often female, and clonal diversity was possibly underestimated. Dominant CD4 TCR responses targeted spike regions 160-218 and 743-854. Breadth and depth of Spike-specific TCRs rose after two AZD1222 doses. Researchers took repertoire samples only after the peak T cell response had come.

Some clones are missing from TCRdb's copy, which holds only in-frame ones; the method was immunoSEQ multiplex PCR. The sample consists of 140,000 to 150,000 clones, roughly nine tenths of them appearing once. Note on this clone: Its target is unknown.

The clonotype was recovered from an adult in good health. The sample in question was peripheral blood, obtained on day 0 of AZD1222 vaccination.

In DNA, the CDR3 is TGTGCCAGTGCCGCGCGACAGCCAACCAATCAGCCCCAGCATTTT. This encodes CASAARQPTNQPQHF. V is TRBV28 and J is TRBJ1-5; possible D gene TRBD1, 5 bases. Trimming took off 9 bases at V and 3 bases at J, with 18 bases between the two ends. The CDR3 sequence is 15 residues long. Germline V gene sequence: CDR1 MDHEN, CDR2 SYDVKM. Together with reference TRBV28 and TRBJ1-5, the CDR3 gives the full variable domain: DVKVTQSSRYLVKRTGEKVFLECVQDMDHENMFWYRQDPGLGLRLIYFSYDVKMKEKGDIPEGYSVSREKKERFSLILESASTNQTSMYLCASAARQPTNQPQHFGDGTRLSIL.